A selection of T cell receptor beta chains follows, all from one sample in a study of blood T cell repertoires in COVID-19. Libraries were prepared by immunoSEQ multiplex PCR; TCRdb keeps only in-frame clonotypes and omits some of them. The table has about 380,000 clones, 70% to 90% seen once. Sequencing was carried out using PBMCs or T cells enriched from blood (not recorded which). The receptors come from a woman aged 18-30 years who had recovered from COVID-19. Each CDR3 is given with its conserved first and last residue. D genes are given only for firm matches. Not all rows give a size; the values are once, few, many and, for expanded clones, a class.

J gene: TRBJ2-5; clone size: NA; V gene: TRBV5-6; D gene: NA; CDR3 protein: CASSLGTVPIETQYF; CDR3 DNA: TGTGCCAGCAGCTTGGGGACAGTCCCAATAGAGACCCAGTACTTC
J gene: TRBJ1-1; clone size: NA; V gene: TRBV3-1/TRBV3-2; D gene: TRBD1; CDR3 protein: CASSKGTGEIAEAFF; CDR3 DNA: TGTGCCAGCAGTAAGGGGACAGGGGAGATCGCTGAAGCTTTCTTT
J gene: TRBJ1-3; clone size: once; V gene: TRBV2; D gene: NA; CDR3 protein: CASSEGGSGNTIYF; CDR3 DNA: TGTGCCAGCAGTGAAGGGGGCAGTGGAAACACCATATATTTT
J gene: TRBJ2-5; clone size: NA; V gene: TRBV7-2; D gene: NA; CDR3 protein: CASSTRTQETQYF; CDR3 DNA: TGTGCCAGCAGCACTAGGACCCAAGAGACCCAGTACTTC
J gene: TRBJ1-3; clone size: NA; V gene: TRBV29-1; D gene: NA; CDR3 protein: CSVGGLEGNTIYF; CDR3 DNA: TGCAGCGTGGGGGGTCTAGAGGGAAACACCATATATTTT
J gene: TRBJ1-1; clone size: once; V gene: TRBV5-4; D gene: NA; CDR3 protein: CASSLVGEGTEAFF; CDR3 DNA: TGTGCCAGCAGCTTGGTCGGGGAGGGGACTGAAGCTTTCTTT
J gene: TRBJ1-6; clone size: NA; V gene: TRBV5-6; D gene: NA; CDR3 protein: CASSGMDTYYNSPLHF; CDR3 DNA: TGTGCCAGCAGCGGTATGGACACCTACTATAATTCACCCCTCCACTTT
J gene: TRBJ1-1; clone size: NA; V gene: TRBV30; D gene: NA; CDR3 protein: CAWSQMNTEAFF; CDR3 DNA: TGTGCCTGGAGTCAAATGAACACTGAAGCTTTCTTT
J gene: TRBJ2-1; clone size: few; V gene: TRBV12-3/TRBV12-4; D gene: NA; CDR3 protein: CASSPTGKEEFF; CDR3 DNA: TGTGCCAGCAGTCCAACAGGGAAAGAGGAGTTCTTC
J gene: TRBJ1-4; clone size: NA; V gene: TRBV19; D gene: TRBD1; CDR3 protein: CASSLPGQSNEKLFF; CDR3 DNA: TGTGCCAGTAGTCTTCCGGGACAGAGTAATGAAAAACTGTTTTTT
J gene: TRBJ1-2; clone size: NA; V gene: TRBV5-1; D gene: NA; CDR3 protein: CASSLGAGPYGYTF; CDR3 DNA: TGCGCCAGCAGCTTGGGTGCAGGGCCCTATGGCTACACCTTC
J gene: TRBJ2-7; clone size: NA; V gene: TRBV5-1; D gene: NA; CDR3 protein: CASSQAQGWNSYEQYF; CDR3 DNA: TGCGCCAGCAGCCAGGCGCAGGGATGGAACTCCTACGAGCAGTACTTC
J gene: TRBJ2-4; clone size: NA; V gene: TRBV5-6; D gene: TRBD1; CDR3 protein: CASSLWQGAMLAKNIQYF; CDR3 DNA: TGTGCCAGCAGCTTGTGGCAGGGGGCCATGTTAGCCAAAAACATTCAGTACTTC
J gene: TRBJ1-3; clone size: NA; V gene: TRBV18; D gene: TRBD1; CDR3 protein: CASSRQGAETGNTIYF; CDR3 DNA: TGTGCCAGCTCACGACAGGGGGCGGAAACTGGAAACACCATATATTTT
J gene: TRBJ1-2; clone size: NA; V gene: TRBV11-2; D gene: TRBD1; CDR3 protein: CASRGGTDYGYTF; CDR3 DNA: TGTGCCAGCAGAGGCGGGACAGACTATGGCTACACCTTC
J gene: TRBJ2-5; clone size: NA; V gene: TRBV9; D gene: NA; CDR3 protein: CASSVVGGVETQYF; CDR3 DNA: TGTGCCAGCAGCGTAGTCGGGGGAGTGGAGACCCAGTACTTC
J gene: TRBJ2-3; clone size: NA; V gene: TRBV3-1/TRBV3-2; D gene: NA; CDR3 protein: CASSLKRGNTDTQYF; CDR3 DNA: TGTGCCAGCAGCCTCAAACGGGGAAACACAGATACGCAGTATTTT
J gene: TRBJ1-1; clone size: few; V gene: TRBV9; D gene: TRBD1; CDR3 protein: CASSVATGASGTEAFF; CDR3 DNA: TGTGCCAGCAGCGTAGCTACAGGGGCTAGTGGAACTGAAGCTTTCTTT
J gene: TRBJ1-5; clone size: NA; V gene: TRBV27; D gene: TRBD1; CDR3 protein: CASSSDRGRQPQHF; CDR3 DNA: TGTGCCAGCAGTTCGGACAGGGGACGTCAGCCCCAGCATTTT
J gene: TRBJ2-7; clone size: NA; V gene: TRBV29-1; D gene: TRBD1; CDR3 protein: CSVDLVDRGSYEQYF; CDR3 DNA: TGCAGCGTTGATTTGGTGGACAGGGGCTCCTACGAGCAGTACTTC
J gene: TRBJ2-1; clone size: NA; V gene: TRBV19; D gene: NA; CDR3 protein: CASTLSGYNEQFF; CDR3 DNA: TGTGCCAGTACTCTATCGGGGTACAATGAGCAGTTCTTC
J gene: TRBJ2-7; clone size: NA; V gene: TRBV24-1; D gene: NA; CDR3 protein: CATSGTPSYEQYF; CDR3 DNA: TGTGCCACCAGTGGGACACCGTCCTACGAGCAGTACTTC
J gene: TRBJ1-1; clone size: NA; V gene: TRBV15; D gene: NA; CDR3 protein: CATSRVLQAVAFF; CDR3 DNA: TGTGCCACCAGCAGAGTACTACAGGCGGTGGCTTTCTTT
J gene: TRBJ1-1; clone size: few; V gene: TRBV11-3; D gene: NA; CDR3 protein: CASSLGQRTEAFF; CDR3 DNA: TGTGCCAGCAGCTTAGGGCAGAGGACTGAAGCTTTCTTT
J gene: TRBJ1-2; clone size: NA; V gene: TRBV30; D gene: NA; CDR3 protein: CAWSYKPLYGYTF; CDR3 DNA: TGTGCCTGGAGTTATAAGCCTCTCTATGGCTACACCTTC
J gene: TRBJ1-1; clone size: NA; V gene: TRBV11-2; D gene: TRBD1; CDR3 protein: CASTPGGTHRGRTEAFF; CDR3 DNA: TGTGCCAGCACCCCGGGAGGGACACACAGGGGCCGGACTGAAGCTTTCTTT
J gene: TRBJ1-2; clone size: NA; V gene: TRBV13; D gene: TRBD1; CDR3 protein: CASSEWTGGGYYGYTF; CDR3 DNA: TGTGCCAGCAGCGAATGGACAGGAGGGGGGTACTATGGCTACACCTTC
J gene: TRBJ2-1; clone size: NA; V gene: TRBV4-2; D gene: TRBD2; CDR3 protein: CASSSSGGAIVDYNEQFF; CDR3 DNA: TGTGCCAGCTCCTCTAGCGGGGGGGCAATAGTGGACTACAATGAGCAGTTCTTC
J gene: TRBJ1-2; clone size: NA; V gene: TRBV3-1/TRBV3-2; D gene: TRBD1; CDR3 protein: CASSQVSGQGIYGYTF; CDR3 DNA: TGTGCCAGCAGCCAAGTGAGCGGACAGGGGATCTATGGCTACACCTTC
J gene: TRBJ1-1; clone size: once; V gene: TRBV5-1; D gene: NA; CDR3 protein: CASSVTDGGNTEAFF; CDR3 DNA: TGCGCCAGCAGCGTTACGGACGGAGGGAACACTGAAGCTTTCTTT
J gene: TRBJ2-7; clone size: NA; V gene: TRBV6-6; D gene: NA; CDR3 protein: CASSRREKRDILLYEQYF; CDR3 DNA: TGTGCCAGCAGTCGCCGCGAGAAGAGGGACATCCTCCTCTACGAGCAGTACTTC
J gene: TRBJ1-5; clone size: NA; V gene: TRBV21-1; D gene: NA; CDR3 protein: CASGRDRGDPNQPQHF; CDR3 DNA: TGTGCCAGCGGCCGAGACAGGGGCGATCCCAATCAGCCCCAGCATTTT
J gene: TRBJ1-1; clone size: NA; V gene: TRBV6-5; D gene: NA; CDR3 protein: CASRANTEAFF; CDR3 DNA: TGTGCCAGCAGAGCAAACACTGAAGCTTTCTTT
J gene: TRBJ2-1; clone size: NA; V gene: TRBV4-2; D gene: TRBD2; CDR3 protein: CASSHTSGGAHEQFF; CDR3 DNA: TGTGCCAGCAGCCACACTAGCGGGGGGGCCCATGAGCAGTTCTTC
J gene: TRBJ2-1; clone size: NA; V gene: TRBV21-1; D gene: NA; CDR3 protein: CASSNKTSYNEQFF; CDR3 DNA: TGTGCCAGCTCAAATAAGACTTCCTACAATGAGCAGTTCTTC
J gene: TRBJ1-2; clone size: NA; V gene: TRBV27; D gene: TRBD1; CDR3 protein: CASSWDRNTAMSYGYTF; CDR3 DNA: TGTGCCAGCAGTTGGGACAGGAATACTGCAATGTCCTATGGCTACACCTTC
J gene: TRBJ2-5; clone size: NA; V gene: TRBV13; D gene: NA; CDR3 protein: CASSTRGGEETQYF; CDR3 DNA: TGTGCCAGCAGCACCCGGGGCGGGGAAGAGACCCAGTACTTC
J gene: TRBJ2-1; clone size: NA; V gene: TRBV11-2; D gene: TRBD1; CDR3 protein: CASSLSTGQGLHEQFF; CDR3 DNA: TGTGCCAGCAGCTTAAGCACGGGACAGGGTTTGCATGAGCAGTTCTTC
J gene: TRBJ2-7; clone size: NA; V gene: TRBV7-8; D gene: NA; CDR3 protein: CASSLTGGIYEQYF; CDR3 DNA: TGTGCCAGCAGCTTAACTGGAGGGATTTACGAGCAGTACTTC
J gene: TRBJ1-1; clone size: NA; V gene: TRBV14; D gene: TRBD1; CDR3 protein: CASRDRGETEAFF; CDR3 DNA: TGTGCCAGCAGAGACAGGGGAGAGACTGAAGCTTTCTTT
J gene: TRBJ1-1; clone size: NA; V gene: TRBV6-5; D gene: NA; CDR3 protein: CASSYLQDSDTEAFF; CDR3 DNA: TGTGCCAGCAGTTACCTCCAGGACAGTGACACTGAAGCTTTCTTT
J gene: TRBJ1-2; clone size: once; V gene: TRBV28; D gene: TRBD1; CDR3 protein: CASSRTGNYGYTF; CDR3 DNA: TGTGCCAGCAGTAGGACAGGCAACTATGGCTACACCTTC
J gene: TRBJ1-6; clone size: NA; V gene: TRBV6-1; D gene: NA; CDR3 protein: CASSEGARSYNSPLHF; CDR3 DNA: TGTGCCAGCAGTGAAGGGGCCCGCTCCTATAATTCACCCCTCCACTTT
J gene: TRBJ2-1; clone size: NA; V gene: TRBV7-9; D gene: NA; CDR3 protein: CASSYPGDLDYNEQFF; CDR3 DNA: TGTGCCAGCAGCTACCCCGGGGATCTTGATTACAATGAGCAGTTCTTC